What follows are 2 T cell receptor beta chains derived from one specimen sequenced in a study of T cells in Graves' hyperthyroidism and ophthalmopathy. The TCR beta CDR3 regions underwent amplification using RNA transcripts as the source. A set of HTBI primers served as the primers for a first-round RT-PCR of the TCR CDR3. One entry per CDR3 protein results from TCRdb running MiXCR on the multiplex PCR reads. The repertoire consists of some 300,000 distinct CDR3 sequences, with about an eighth occurring once and the leading ten covering 6% to 8%. The sequenced sample consisted of blood. The receptors were sampled from a woman aged 25-40 years with Graves' hyperthyroidism that later progressed to Graves' ophthalmopathy.

The sample holds many counts of this clonotype. The DNA for the CDR3 is TGTGCCACCAGTGATGCCTACGAGCAGTACTTC. It is translated as CATSDAYEQYF. The rearrangement links TRBV24-1 to TRBJ2-7; D remains ambiguous. Germline assignment: CDR1 KGHDR and CDR2 SFDVKD. The CDR3 has 11 residues. V was trimmed by 3 bases and J by 2 bases, leaving 1 base between them.

This clonotype was seen repeatedly, ten times or more. The chain carries TRBV29-1 and TRBJ2-7, with D unresolved. V was pared by 1 base and J by 4 bases, with 8 bases between. This CDR3 has 12 amino acids. Germline assignment: CDR1 SQVTM and CDR2 ANQGSEA. CDR3 coding DNA: TGCAGCGTTGAAGGGGATAGTTACGAGCAGTACTTC. Residues: CSVEGDSYEQYF.